This entry features one T cell receptor beta chain sequence. Method: immunoSEQ multiplex PCR; TCRdb's copy keeps in-frame clones and lacks some. This table has approximately 130,000 clones, almost 80% appearing once. This record comes from a study of blood T cell repertoires in COVID-19. Deletions cut 1 base from V and 0 bases from J, with 12 bases between. Germline lookup yields CDR1 SGHVS and CDR2 FQNEAQ. There are 16 residues in the CDR3. The sequencing sample was made of peripheral blood. This TCR derives from a human donor in a cohort sampled during active COVID-19. The chain uses TRBV7-8 and TRBJ1-1, with D unresolved. CDR3 in amino acids: CASSLVNGEMNTEAFF. CDR3 DNA: TGTGCCAGCAGCTTAGTTAACGGTGAGATGAACACTGAAGCTTTCTTT. Based on the CDR3 plus reference TRBV7-8 and TRBJ1-1, the full variable domain is GAGVSQSPRYKVAKRGQDVALRCDPISGHVSLFWYQQALGQGPEFLTYFQNEAQLDKSGLPSDRFFAERPEGSVSTLKIQRTQQEDSAVYLCASSLVNGEMNTEAFFGQGTRLTVV.